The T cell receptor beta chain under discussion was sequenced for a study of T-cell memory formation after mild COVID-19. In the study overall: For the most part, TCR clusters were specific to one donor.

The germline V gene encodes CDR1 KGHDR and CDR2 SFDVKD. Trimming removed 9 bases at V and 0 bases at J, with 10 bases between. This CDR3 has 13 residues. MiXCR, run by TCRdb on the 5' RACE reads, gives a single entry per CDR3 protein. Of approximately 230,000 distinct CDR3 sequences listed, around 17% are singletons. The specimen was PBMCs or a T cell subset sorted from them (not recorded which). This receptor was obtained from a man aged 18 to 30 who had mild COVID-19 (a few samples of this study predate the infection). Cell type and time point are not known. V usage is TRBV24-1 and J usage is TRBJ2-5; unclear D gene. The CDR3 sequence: CATGTLYQETQYF. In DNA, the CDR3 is TGTGCCACCGGAACACTGTACCAAGAGACCCAGTACTTC.